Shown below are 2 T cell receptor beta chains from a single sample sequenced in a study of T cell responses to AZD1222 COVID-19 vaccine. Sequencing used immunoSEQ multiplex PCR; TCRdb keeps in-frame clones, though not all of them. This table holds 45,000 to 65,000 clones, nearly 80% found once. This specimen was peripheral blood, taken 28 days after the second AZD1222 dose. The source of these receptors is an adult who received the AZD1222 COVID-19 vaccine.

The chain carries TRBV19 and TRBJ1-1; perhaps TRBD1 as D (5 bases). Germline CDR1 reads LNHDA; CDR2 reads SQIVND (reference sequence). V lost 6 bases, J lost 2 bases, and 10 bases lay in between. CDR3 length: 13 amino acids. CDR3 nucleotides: TGTGCCAGTAGGGGCAGGGCCAACACTGAAGCTTTCTTT. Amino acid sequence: CASRGRANTEAFF. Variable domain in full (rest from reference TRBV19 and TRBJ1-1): DGGITQSPKYLFRKEGQNVTLSCEQNLNHDAMYWYRQDPGQGLRLIYYSQIVNDFQKGDIAEGYSVSREKKESFPLTVTSAQKNPTAFYLCASRGRANTEAFFGQGTRLTVV.

CDR3 region: CASSLSHSNYGYTF. CDR3 DNA sequence: TGTGCCAGCAGTTTGTCCCACAGCAACTATGGCTACACCTTC. The V and J genes are TRBV28 and TRBJ1-2, with D hard to call. V was cut by 3 bases and J by 2 bases, with 10 bases left in between. CDR1 is MDHEN, CDR2 SYDVKM, per germline. The length of the CDR3 is 14 residues.